This is a list of T cell receptor beta chains from one sample in a study of blood T cell repertoires in COVID-19. Produced via immunoSEQ multiplex PCR; TCRdb's table is partial and in-frame only. The data hold 95,000 to 130,000 clones, with approximately 82% observed a single time. Sequencing was performed on peripheral blood. These receptor sequences come from a man aged 30 to 39 with acute or convalescent COVID-19. CDR3s include the opening cysteine and the closing phenylalanine or tryptophan. A D gene is named only where the DNA matches it firmly. The size of a clone is reported for some rows only, either as once, few or many, or as a class for expanded clones.

. | TRBJ1-2 | . | TRBV6-5 | TGTGCCAGCAAACTGGGGGGGCGGGGCTATGGCTACACCTTC | CASKLGGRGYGYTF
few | TRBJ2-1 | . | TRBV5-1 | TGCGCCAGCACCCCAGCGGGCGCCGTCGGGAATGAGCAGTTCTTC | CASTPAGAVGNEQFF
. | TRBJ1-2 | . | TRBV5-1 | TGCGCCAGCAGCTCAGGGATTTACCCCTATGGCTACACCTTC | CASSSGIYPYGYTF
. | TRBJ2-3 | . | TRBV2 | TGTGCCAGCACTACCTGGGGGGGCACAGATACGCAGTATTTT | CASTTWGGTDTQYF
. | TRBJ1-4 | . | TRBV6-5 | TGTGCCAGCAGCCTACGGGGAGATGATAATGAAAAACTGTTTTTT | CASSLRGDDNEKLFF
. | TRBJ1-5 | . | TRBV15 | TGTGCCACCAGCAGTTACACATTGTATCAGCCCCAGCATTTT | CATSSYTLYQPQHF
. | TRBJ1-1 | . | TRBV3-1/TRBV3-2 | TGTGCCAGCAGCCAGGCCCGGGGGACTGAAGCTTTCTTT | CASSQARGTEAFF
. | TRBJ2-2 | . | TRBV9 | TGTGCCAGCAGCCAAGCGCCCACCGGGGAGCTGTTTTTT | CASSQAPTGELFF
. | TRBJ1-5 | TRBD1 | TRBV6-5 | TGTGCCAGCAGATCGACAGGGAATCAGCCCCAGCATTTT | CASRSTGNQPQHF
. | TRBJ1-1 | . | TRBV19 | TGTGCCAGTAGTATAGATGACAGCAGTAACACTGAAGCTTTCTTT | CASSIDDSSNTEAFF
. | TRBJ1-1 | . | TRBV7-2 | TGTGCCAGCAGCGAACAGGGAATGAACACTGAAGCTTTCTTT | CASSEQGMNTEAFF
once | TRBJ2-2 | . | TRBV3-1/TRBV3-2 | TGTGCCAGCTTGGGCAGGGGTAACACCGGGGAGCTGTTTTTT | CASLGRGNTGELFF
. | TRBJ1-1 | TRBD1 | TRBV6-5 | TGTGCCAGCGTCTCTGACACAGGGGCGGAACCCGAATCTTTCTTT | CASVSDTGAEPESFF
few | TRBJ2-7 | . | TRBV4-3 | TGCGCCAGCAGCCATGGGGGGGCGGCCAGCTCCTACGAGCAGTACTTC | CASSHGGAASSYEQYF
. | TRBJ2-1 | TRBD2 | TRBV27 | TGTGCCAGCAGTCCCGGACTAGCGGGAGCAAATGAGCAGTTCTTC | CASSPGLAGANEQFF
once | TRBJ1-2 | . | TRBV12-3/TRBV12-4 | TGTGCCAGCAGTTTAGGCCGGAACTATGGCTACACCTTC | CASSLGRNYGYTF
. | TRBJ1-6 | . | TRBV7-3 | TGTGCCAGCAGCGCTACAGGGATTAATTCACCCCTCCACTTT | CASSATGINSPLHF
. | TRBJ1-1 | TRBD1 | TRBV14 | TGTGCCAGCAGACACAGGGGGCCGAGGACTGAAGCTTTCTTT | CASRHRGPRTEAFF
once | TRBJ2-5 | TRBD2 | TRBV5-5 | TGTGCCAGCAGCTTCGTCCTAGCGGGAATGGAGACCCAGTACTTC | CASSFVLAGMETQYF
. | TRBJ2-1 | TRBD2 | TRBV7-3 | TGTGCCAGCAGCTTAACAGGGGAGGGCTACAATGAGCAGTTCTTC | CASSLTGEGYNEQFF
once | TRBJ2-5 | TRBD1 | TRBV14 | TGTGCCAGCAGCCAATGGGACAGGGAGGGAGAGACCCAGTACTTC | CASSQWDREGETQYF
. | TRBJ1-2 | . | TRBV6-5 | TGTGCCAGCAGTTACTCCGGGGTTGGCTACACCTTC | CASSYSGVGYTF
. | TRBJ2-1 | TRBD2 | TRBV3-1/TRBV3-2 | TGTGCCAGCAGCCGAAGGACTAGCGGAGCTTACAATGAGCAGTTCTTC | CASSRRTSGAYNEQFF
. | TRBJ1-3 | TRBD1 | TRBV5-4 | TGTGCCAGCAGCTGGCAGGGGGCGCCTGGAAACACCATATATTTT | CASSWQGAPGNTIYF
. | TRBJ2-7 | TRBD1 | TRBV5-1 | TGCGCCAGCAGCCTGAGAGACAGGGGGCGAACGAACGAGCAGTACTTC | CASSLRDRGRTNEQYF
. | TRBJ1-1 | TRBD1 | TRBV13 | TGTGCCAGCAGCCCGACAGGACAGGGATTATCCACTGAAGCTTTCTTT | CASSPTGQGLSTEAFF
. | TRBJ2-3 | . | TRBV10-3 | TGTGCCATCAGTGGGGGGCCTGGCACAGATACGCAGTATTTT | CAISGGPGTDTQYF
. | TRBJ2-1 | TRBD1 | TRBV3-1/TRBV3-2 | TGTGCCAGCAGCCAGAGGACAGGGGGCTATGAGCAGTTCTTC | CASSQRTGGYEQFF
few | TRBJ2-1 | . | TRBV19 | TGTGCCACCAATCGCCTCGGTGAGCAGTTCTTC | CATNRLGEQFF
few | TRBJ2-1 | TRBD2 | TRBV19 | TGTGCCAGTAGTATTACGGGGGTCCTAGCGGGACTTGCCTACAATGAGCAGTTCTTC | CASSITGVLAGLAYNEQFF
. | TRBJ2-3 | TRBD2 | TRBV7-9 | TGTGCCAGCGGGACTAGCGGGAACACAGATACGCAGTATTTT | CASGTSGNTDTQYF
few | TRBJ2-5 | . | TRBV27 | TGTGCCAGCAGTTTGGTGTTTCAGGGCGAAAGGGAGACCCAGTACTTC | CASSLVFQGERETQYF
. | TRBJ1-2 | TRBD1 | TRBV30 | TGTGCCTGGAGTGGGACAGGCTGGGGCTACACCTTC | CAWSGTGWGYTF
. | TRBJ2-1 | TRBD2 | TRBV5-1 | TGCGCCAGCAGCTTGTCTAGCGGGAGGGAAGCCTACAATGAGCAGTTCTTC | CASSLSSGREAYNEQFF
. | TRBJ1-2 | . | TRBV12-5 | TGTGCTAGTGGTTTGGCAACAGGGTTTAACTATGGCTACACCTTC | CASGLATGFNYGYTF
. | TRBJ2-3 | . | TRBV7-9 | TGTGCCAGCAGCCCCCCGTTAGGGGGCACAGATACGCAGTATTTT | CASSPPLGGTDTQYF
few | TRBJ1-1 | . | TRBV6-5 | TGTGCCAGCACCCAAGGGGGGGCGGCTTTCTTT | CASTQGGAAFF
. | TRBJ1-1 | . | TRBV7-9 | TGTGCCAGCAGCGAAAGGGAGCGGGATGAAGCTTTCTTT | CASSERERDEAFF
. | TRBJ2-7 | . | TRBV27 | TGTGCCAGCAGTTTAATGGGCAGGGTGAACGAGCAGTACTTC | CASSLMGRVNEQYF
. | TRBJ1-3 | TRBD1 | TRBV13 | TGTGCCAGCAGCCCGCTGAGGGACAGCTCTGGAAACACCATATATTTT | CASSPLRDSSGNTIYF
once | TRBJ2-1 | TRBD2 | TRBV9 | TGTGCCAGCAGCGGTAGCGGGAGGGTTGACGGTGAGCAGTTCTTC | CASSGSGRVDGEQFF
. | TRBJ2-4 | TRBD2 | TRBV4-3 | TGCGCCAGCAGCCCAACCGGGACTAGCGGGGAAGGCATTCAGTACTTC | CASSPTGTSGEGIQYF
. | TRBJ2-1 | . | TRBV11-2 | TGTGCCAGCAGCACCCCGACAGGGGCGGGGGATGAGCAGTTCTTC | CASSTPTGAGDEQFF
. | TRBJ2-1 | TRBD1 | TRBV19 | TGTGCCAGTAGTACTGGGACAGGGGTTGTGAATGAGCAGTTCTTC | CASSTGTGVVNEQFF
few | TRBJ2-2 | TRBD2 | TRBV7-6 | TGTGCCAGCAGCTTAGCGGGCGGGAGTCCCACCGGGGAGCTGTTTTTT | CASSLAGGSPTGELFF
once | TRBJ2-5 | . | TRBV27 | TGTGCCAGCAGTTGGGGACTCGGGGAGACCCAGTACTTC | CASSWGLGETQYF
. | TRBJ1-3 | . | TRBV5-5 | TGTGCCAGCAGCTTGGTTAGCTCTGGAAACACCATATATTTT | CASSLVSSGNTIYF
. | TRBJ1-3 | . | TRBV29-1 | TGCAGCGTTGTACTGAACTCTGGAAACACCATATATTTT | CSVVLNSGNTIYF
. | TRBJ2-2 | TRBD1 | TRBV5-1 | TGCGCCAGCAGCGGGCAGGGGGCAAACACCGGGGAGCTGTTTTTT | CASSGQGANTGELFF
. | TRBJ1-1 | . | TRBV30 | TGTGCCTGGAGCGACGACAGCAAGATGAACACTGAAGCTTTCTTT | CAWSDDSKMNTEAFF
. | TRBJ2-7 | TRBD1 | TRBV4-3 | TGCGCCAGCAGCCAAGATCCCAGGGGGCTATCAGAAGAGCAGTACTTC | CASSQDPRGLSEEQYF
once | TRBJ2-5 | TRBD1 | TRBV5-1 | TGCGCCAGCAGCCGAACCGGGACAGGACCCCAAGAGACCCAGTACTTC | CASSRTGTGPQETQYF